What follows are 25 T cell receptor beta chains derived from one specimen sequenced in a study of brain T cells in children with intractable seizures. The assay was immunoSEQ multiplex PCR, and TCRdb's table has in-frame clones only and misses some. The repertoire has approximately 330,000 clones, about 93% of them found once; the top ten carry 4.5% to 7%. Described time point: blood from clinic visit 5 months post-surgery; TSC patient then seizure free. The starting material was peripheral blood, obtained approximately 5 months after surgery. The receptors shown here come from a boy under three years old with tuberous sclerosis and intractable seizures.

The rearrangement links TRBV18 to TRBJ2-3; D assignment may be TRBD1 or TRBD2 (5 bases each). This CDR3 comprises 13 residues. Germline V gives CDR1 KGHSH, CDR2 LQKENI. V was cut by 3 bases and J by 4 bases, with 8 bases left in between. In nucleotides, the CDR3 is TGTGCCAGCTCACCGAGGGGCGCAGATACGCAGTATTTT. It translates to CASSPRGADTQYF. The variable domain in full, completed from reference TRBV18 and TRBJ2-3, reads NAGVMQNPRHLVRRRGQEARLRCSPMKGHSHVYWYRQLPEEGLKFMVYLQKENIIDESGMPKERFSAEFPKEGPSILRIQQVVRGDSAAYFCASSPRGADTQYFGPGTRLTVL.

CDR3 in amino acids: CASSFFGGGGTSGIFEQYF. The CDR3 DNA is TGTGCCAGCAGCTTTTTTGGAGGCGGCGGGACCTCAGGGATTTTCGAGCAGTACTTC. The chain joins TRBV5-8 to TRBJ2-7, with D possibly TRBD2 on 6 matching bases. The V and J ends lost 2 bases and 6 bases respectively, with 30 bases between them. This CDR3 comprises 19 residues. Germline V gene data show CDR1 as SGHTS and CDR2 as YDEGEE.

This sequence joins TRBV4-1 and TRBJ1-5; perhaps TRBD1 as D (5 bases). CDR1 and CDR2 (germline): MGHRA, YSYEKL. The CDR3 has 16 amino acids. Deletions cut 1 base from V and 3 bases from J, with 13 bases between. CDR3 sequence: CASSQGERGINQPQHF. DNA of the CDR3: TGCGCCAGCAGCCAAGGAGAAAGGGGCATCAATCAGCCCCAGCATTTT.

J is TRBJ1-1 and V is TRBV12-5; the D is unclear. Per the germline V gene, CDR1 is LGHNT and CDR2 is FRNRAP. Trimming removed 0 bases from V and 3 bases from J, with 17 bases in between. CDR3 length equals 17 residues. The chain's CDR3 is CASGLVRTGEKDTEAFF. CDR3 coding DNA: TGTGCTAGTGGTTTGGTACGGACGGGAGAAAAAGACACTGAAGCTTTCTTT.

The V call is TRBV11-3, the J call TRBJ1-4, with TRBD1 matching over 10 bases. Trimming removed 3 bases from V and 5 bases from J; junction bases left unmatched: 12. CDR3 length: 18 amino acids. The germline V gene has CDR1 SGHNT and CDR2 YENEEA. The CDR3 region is CASSLGQGRGLFNEKLFF. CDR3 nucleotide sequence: TGTGCCAGCAGCTTGGGACAGGGGAGAGGCCTCTTCAATGAAAAACTGTTTTTT.

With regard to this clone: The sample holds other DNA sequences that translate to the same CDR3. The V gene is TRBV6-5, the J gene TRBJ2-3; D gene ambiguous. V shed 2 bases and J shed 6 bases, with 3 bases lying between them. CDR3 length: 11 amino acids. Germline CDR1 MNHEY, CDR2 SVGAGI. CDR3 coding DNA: TGTGCCAGCAGTTACCGGGATACGCAGTATTTT. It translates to CASSYRDTQYF.

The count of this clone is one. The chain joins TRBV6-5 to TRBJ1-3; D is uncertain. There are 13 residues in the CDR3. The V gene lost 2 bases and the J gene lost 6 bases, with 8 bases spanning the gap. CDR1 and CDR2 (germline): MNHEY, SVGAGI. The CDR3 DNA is TGTGCCAGCAGTTACAGGGTGGAAAACACCATATATTTT. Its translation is CASSYRVENTIYF.

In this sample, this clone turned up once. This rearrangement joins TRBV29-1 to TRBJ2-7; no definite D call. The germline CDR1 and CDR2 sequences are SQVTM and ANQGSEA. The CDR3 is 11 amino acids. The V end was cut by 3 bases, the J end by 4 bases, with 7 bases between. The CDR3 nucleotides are TGCAGCGTTGAGAGGAATTACGAGCAGTACTTC. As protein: CSVERNYEQYF.

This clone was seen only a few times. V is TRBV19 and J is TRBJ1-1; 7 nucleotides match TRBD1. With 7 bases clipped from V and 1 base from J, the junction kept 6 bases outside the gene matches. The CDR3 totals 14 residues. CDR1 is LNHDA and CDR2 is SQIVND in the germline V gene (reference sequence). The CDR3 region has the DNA TGTGCCAGTATATCGGACAGGACGAACACTGAAGCTTTCTTT. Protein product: CASISDRTNTEAFF.

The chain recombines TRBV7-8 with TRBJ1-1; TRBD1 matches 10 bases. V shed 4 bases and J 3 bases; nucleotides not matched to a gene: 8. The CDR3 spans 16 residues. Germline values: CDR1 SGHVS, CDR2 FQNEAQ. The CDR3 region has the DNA TGTGCCAGCAGCTCACGGACAGGGGGGACGGACACTGAAGCTTTCTTT. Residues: CASSSRTGGTDTEAFF.

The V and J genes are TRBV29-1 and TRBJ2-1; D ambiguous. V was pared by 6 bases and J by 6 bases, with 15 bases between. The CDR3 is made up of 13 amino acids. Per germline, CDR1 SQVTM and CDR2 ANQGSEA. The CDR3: CSVTAIWGNEQFF. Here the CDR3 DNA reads TGCAGCGTCACAGCAATATGGGGCAATGAGCAGTTCTTC.

The CDR3 nucleotides are TGTGCCAGCCTTAAAACTCGTTTCGGAACGAGCTCCTACGAGCAGTACTTC. Its translation is CASLKTRFGTSSYEQYF. The rearrangement links TRBV5-6 to TRBJ2-7; D not resolved. V shed 7 bases and J shed 0 bases, with 23 bases lying between them. The germline V gene has CDR1 SGHDT and CDR2 YYEEEE. The CDR3 totals 17 residues.

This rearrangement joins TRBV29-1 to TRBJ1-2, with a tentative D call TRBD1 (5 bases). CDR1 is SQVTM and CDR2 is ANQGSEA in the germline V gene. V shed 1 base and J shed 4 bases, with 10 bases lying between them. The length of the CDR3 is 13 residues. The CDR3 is CSVEALTVYGYTF. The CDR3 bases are TGCAGCGTTGAAGCCTTGACAGTCTATGGCTACACCTTC.

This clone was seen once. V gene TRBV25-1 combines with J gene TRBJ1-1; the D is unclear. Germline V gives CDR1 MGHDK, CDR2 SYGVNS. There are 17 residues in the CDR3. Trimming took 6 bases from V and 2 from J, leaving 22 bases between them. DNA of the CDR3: TGTGCCAGCAGAGCCCCCTTCTCCCAAGGGTCTAACACTGAAGCTTTCTTT. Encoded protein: CASRAPFSQGSNTEAFF.

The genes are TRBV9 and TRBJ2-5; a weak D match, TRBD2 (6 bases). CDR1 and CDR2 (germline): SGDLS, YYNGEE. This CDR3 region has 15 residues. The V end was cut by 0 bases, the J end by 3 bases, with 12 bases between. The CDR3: CASSVAGSGKETQYF. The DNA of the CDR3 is TGTGCCAGCAGCGTAGCTGGTAGCGGAAAAGAGACCCAGTACTTC. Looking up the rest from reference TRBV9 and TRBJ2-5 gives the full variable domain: DSGVTQTPKHLITATGQRVTLRCSPRSGDLSVYWYQQSLDQGLQFLIQYYNGEERAKGNILERFSAQQFPDLHSELNLSSLELGDSALYFCASSVAGSGKETQYFGPGTRLLVL.

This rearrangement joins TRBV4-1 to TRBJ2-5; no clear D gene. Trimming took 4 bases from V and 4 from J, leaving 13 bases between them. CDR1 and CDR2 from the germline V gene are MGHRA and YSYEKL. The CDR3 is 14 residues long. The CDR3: CASSPITAAETQYF. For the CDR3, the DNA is TGCGCCAGCAGCCCCATAACGGCGGCAGAGACCCAGTACTTC.

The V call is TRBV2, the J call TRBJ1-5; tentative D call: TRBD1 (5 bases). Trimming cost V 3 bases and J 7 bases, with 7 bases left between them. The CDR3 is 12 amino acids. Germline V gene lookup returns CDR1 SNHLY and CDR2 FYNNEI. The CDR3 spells CASSEGDQPQHF. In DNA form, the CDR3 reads TGTGCCAGCAGTGAGGGGGACCAGCCCCAGCATTTT.

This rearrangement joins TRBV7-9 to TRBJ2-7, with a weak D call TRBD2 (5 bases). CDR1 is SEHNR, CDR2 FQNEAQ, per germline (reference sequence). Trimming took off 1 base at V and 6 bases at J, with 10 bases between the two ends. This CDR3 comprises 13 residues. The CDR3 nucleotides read TGTGCCAGCAGCTTAGATTCGAGGGTCGAGCAGTACTTC. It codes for CASSLDSRVEQYF.

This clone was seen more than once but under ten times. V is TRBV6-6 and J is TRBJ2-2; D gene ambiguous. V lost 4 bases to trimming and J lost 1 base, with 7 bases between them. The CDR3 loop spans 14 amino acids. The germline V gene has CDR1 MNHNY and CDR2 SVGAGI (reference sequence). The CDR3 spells CASSFDMNTGELFF. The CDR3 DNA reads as TGTGCCAGCAGTTTCGACATGAACACCGGGGAGCTGTTTTTT.

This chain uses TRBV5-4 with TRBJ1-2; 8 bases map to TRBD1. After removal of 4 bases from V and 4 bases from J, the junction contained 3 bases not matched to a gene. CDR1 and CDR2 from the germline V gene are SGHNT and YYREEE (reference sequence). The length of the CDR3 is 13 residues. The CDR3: CASSQDRAYGYTF. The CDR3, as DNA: TGTGCCAGCAGCCAGGACAGGGCCTATGGCTACACCTTC.

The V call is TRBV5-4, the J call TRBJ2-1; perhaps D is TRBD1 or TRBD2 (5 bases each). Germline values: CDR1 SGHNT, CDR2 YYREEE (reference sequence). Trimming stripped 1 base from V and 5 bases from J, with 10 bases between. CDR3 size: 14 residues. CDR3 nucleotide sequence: TGTGCCAGCAGCTTGACCGGGACCAACAATGAGCAGTTCTTC. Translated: CASSLTGTNNEQFF. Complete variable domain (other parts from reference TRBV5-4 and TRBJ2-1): ETGVTQSPTHLIKTRGQQVTLRCSSQSGHNTVSWYQQALGQGPQFIFQYYREEENGRGNFPPRFSGLQFPNYSSELNVNALELDDSALYLCASSLTGTNNEQFFGPGTRLTVL.

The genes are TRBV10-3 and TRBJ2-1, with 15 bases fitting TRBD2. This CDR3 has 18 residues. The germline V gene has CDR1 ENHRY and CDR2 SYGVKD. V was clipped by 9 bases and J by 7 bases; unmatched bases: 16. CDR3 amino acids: CAIAYRKGLAGGLNEQFF. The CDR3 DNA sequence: TGTGCCATAGCTTATCGGAAAGGACTAGCGGGAGGGTTAAATGAGCAGTTCTTC.

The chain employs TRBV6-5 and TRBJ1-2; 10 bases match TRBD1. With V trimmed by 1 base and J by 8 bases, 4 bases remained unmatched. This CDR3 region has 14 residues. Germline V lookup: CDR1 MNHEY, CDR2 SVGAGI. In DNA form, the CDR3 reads TGTGCCAGCAGTTACTTCGGGACAGGGGACGGCTACACCTTC. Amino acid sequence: CASSYFGTGDGYTF.

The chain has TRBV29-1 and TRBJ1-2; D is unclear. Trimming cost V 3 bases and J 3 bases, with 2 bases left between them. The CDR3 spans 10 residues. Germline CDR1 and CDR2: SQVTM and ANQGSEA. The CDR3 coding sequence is TGCAGCGTTGACGACTATGGCTACACCTTC. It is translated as CSVDDYGYTF.

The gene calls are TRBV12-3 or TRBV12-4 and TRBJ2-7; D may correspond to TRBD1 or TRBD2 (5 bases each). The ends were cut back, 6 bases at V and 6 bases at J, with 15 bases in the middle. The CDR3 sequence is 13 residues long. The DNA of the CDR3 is TGTGCCAGCAGGCCCCCGTGGGGGAGCGAGCAGTACTTC. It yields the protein CASRPPWGSEQYF.